The 32 T cell receptor beta chains in this list originate from one sample, sequenced in a study of Graves' ophthalmopathy and Graves' hyperthyroidism. CDR3 regions of TCR beta were amplified from RNA transcripts. The library came from an HTBI-primed first-round RT-PCR and a second-round multiplex PCR. TCRdb fed the multiplex PCR reads into MiXCR, producing one record per CDR3 protein. The table includes 300,000 to 400,000 distinct CDR3 sequences, about 18% detected once. Sequenced material: peripheral blood. The receptors come from an adult woman with stable Graves' hyperthyroidism.

At least ten counts were recorded for this clonotype. J is TRBJ2-7 and V is TRBV6-2 or TRBV6-3, with D possibly TRBD2 on 6 matching bases. V dropped 2 bases and J dropped 5 bases, with 22 bases sitting between them. The germline gives CDR1 MNHEY, CDR2 SVGEGT. This CDR3 comprises 17 residues. The CDR3: CASSYPPFGGIIDEQYF. CDR3 DNA sequence: TGTGCCAGCAGTTACCCCCCGTTCGGGGGTATTATCGACGAGCAGTACTTC.

In this sample, this clonotype turned up many times. A much larger clone differs from this one at a single base, so this may be a read error. The CDR3 loop is CANSVLRGPYEQYF. In DNA, the CDR3 is TGTGCCAACAGTGTGTTAAGGGGACCCTACGAGCAGTACTTC. The chain carries TRBV6-1 and TRBJ2-7; D is tentatively TRBD1 or TRBD2 (5 bases each). Looked up from germline, CDR1 is MNHNS and CDR2 is SASEGT. This CDR3 region has 14 residues.

This clonotype was counted at least ten times. The chain employs TRBV7-9 and TRBJ2-7; tentative D call: TRBD2 (6 bases). Germline CDR1 and CDR2: SEHNR and FQNEAQ (reference sequence). V was shortened by 1 base and J by 4 bases, with 17 bases between the two germline ends. The CDR3 is 16 amino acids. The CDR3 region is CASSLDPLAGGYEQYF. The CDR3, as DNA: TGTGCCAGCAGCTTAGACCCGCTAGCTGGGGGGTACGAGCAGTACTTC.

This clonotype appeared many times. The chain recombines TRBV20-1 with TRBJ2-7, with D unresolved. The CDR3 contains 11 residues. The V end lost 0 bases, the J end lost 4 bases, and 4 bases lay between the germline ends. Germline loops: CDR1 DFQATT, CDR2 SNEGSKA (reference sequence). CDR3 sequence reads: CSARDLYEQYF. CDR3 nucleotides: TGCAGTGCTAGAGATCTTTACGAGCAGTACTTC.

As regards this clonotype: An end of the junction does not agree with germline; a read error may underlie this. The V gene is TRBV29-1, the J gene TRBJ2-1; 13 positions match TRBD2. The germline V gene encodes CDR1 SQVTM and CDR2 ANQGSEA. This CDR3 is 17 amino acids long. CDR3 in amino acids: CSSGTSGKGSSYNEKFF. CDR3 bases: TGCAGCTCGGGGACTAGCGGGAAGGGAAGCTCCTACAATGAGAAGTTCTTC.

The sample holds many counts of this clonotype. The rearrangement uses TRBV20-1 and TRBJ1-1; weak D call: TRBD1 (5 bases). From germline, CDR1 is DFQATT and CDR2 SNEGSKA (reference sequence). Trimming took off 5 bases at V and 5 bases at J, with 12 bases between the two ends. The CDR3 extends over 12 amino acids. The CDR3 spells CSAHFQGTEAFF. In nucleotides, the CDR3 is TGCAGTGCTCATTTTCAGGGAACTGAAGCTTTCTTT.

This clonotype occurred many times. CDR3 nucleotides: TGTGCCAGCAGCCTCCCTTCGGTAGCGGGAAACACCGGGGAGCTGTTTTTT. This encodes CASSLPSVAGNTGELFF. The chain carries TRBV7-3 and TRBJ2-2; 8 positions agree with TRBD2. CDR3 length equals 17 residues. With V trimmed by 5 bases and J by 2 bases, 10 bases remained unmatched. In germline, CDR1 is SGHTA, CDR2 FQGTGA.

This clonotype was counted ten times or more. This chain uses TRBV7-2 with TRBJ1-2, with unresolved D. The CDR3 totals 15 residues. Germline loops: CDR1 SGHTA, CDR2 FQGNSA. With 5 bases removed from V and 1 base from J, the gap between germline ends came to 14 bases. In nucleotides, the CDR3 is TGTGCCAGCAGCCCAACTTGGTCGGGTAACTATGGCTACACCTTC. Its translation: CASSPTWSGNYGYTF.

This rearrangement joins TRBV6-5 to TRBJ2-5; D remains unclear. The V end lost 7 bases, the J end lost 3 bases, and 6 bases lay between the germline ends. CDR1 is MNHEY, CDR2 SVGAGI, per germline. CDR3 length: 11 amino acids. The CDR3 is CASTFKETQYF. The DNA for the CDR3 is TGTGCCAGCACCTTCAAAGAGACCCAGTACTTC.

The rearrangement links TRBV7-2 to TRBJ2-5, with a weak D call TRBD2 (6 bases). Germline V CDR1 and CDR2: SGHTA, FQGNSA. This CDR3 spans 16 amino acids. Deletions cut 1 base from V and 4 bases from J, with 16 bases between. CDR3 DNA sequence: TGTGCCAGCAGCTTAGGGGGTAGGGGAGGAGCAGAGACCCAGTACTTC. This gives the protein CASSLGGRGGAETQYF.

The V and J genes are TRBV6-4 and TRBJ2-1; TRBD1 matches 10 bases. This CDR3 comprises 16 residues. Germline loops: CDR1 MRHNA, CDR2 SNTAGT. Trimming at V came to 11 bases and at J to 14 bases, leaving 24 bases not matched to a gene. The CDR3 spells CALNARDRGSGSEKFF. The CDR3 DNA is TGTGCCCTTAACGCGAGGGACAGGGGTTCGGGAAGCGAGAAGTTCTTC.

This clonotype has a count of ten or more. The CDR3 sequence: CASSYRNIQYF. The CDR3 bases are TGTGCCAGCAGTTACAGGAACATTCAGTACTTC. V is TRBV6-5 and J is TRBJ2-4; D unclear. CDR1 MNHEY and CDR2 SVGAGI come from the germline V gene. The CDR3 runs to 11 residues. Trimming stripped 2 bases from V and 7 bases from J, with 3 bases between.

There are many counts of this clonotype. One end of the junction fails to match germline, which may point to a read error. The chain combines TRBV28 with TRBJ1-2, with 7 bases that match TRBD1. In germline, CDR1 is MDHEN, CDR2 SYDVKM. The CDR3 totals 12 residues. The CDR3: CASSFRQGNPYF. The CDR3 DNA sequence: TGTGCCAGCAGTTTCCGACAGGGTAATCCGTACTTC.

This clonotype was found many times. The chain joins TRBV15 to TRBJ2-5; 10 positions agree with TRBD1. V shed 4 bases, J shed 5 bases, and the junction held 10 bases outside the gene matches. CDR3 length: 16 amino acids. Per germline, CDR1 LNHNV and CDR2 YYDKDF (reference sequence). CDR3 coding DNA: TGTGCCACCAGCACCCGGGACAGGGGTGGTATTGAGACCCAGTACTTC. Residues: CATSTRDRGGIETQYF.

This clonotype was counted a few times. This CDR3 is missing its conserved last phenylalanine or tryptophan, likely due to a read error. CDR3 nucleotides: TGTGCCAGCACTACTCTCCAGGGGGCGGCCAAATACATTCAGTACGTC. Translation: CASTTLQGAAKYIQYV. The rearrangement links TRBV12-3 or TRBV12-4 to TRBJ2-4, with 8 bases that match TRBD1. The CDR3 sequence is 16 residues long.

There are many counts of this clonotype. The rearrangement joins TRBV11-2 to TRBJ1-1; D perhaps matches TRBD1 (5 bases). V dropped 2 bases and J dropped 0 bases, with 10 bases sitting between them. The CDR3 is 15 amino acids. CDR1 is SGHAT, CDR2 FQNNGV, per germline. DNA of the CDR3: TGTGCCAGCAGCTTAAGCTACAGGTTGAACACTGAAGCTTTCTTT. It yields the protein CASSLSYRLNTEAFF.

This clonotype was observed many times. The CDR3 sequence is CASSAGGITYEQYF. CDR3 nucleotides: TGTGCCAGCAGTGCAGGGGGTATTACCTACGAGCAGTACTTC. The chain carries TRBV2 and TRBJ2-7; 7 bases agree with TRBD1. Trimming cost V 4 bases and J 2 bases; bases outside gene matches: 5. Germline CDR1 SNHLY, CDR2 FYNNEI. The CDR3 has 14 residues.

This clonotype was detected many times. The CDR3: CASSILPGQSNQPQHF. The CDR3 DNA reads TGTGCCAGTAGTATTCTCCCGGGACAGAGCAATCAGCCCCAGCATTTT. This chain uses TRBV19 with TRBJ1-5, with 7 bases aligning to TRBD1. The V segment lost 3 bases and the J segment 1 base; nucleotides outside the gene matches: 6. The CDR3 is 16 amino acids. Germline-derived CDR1 and CDR2 are LNHDA and SQIVND (reference sequence).

This clonotype was recorded many times. The chain combines TRBV6-1 with TRBJ1-1; no clear D gene. The V gene's germline CDR1 is MNHNS and CDR2 SASEGT. V dropped 4 bases and J dropped 4 bases, with 13 bases sitting between them. There are 14 residues in the CDR3. The CDR3 bases are TGTGCCAGCAGTGCCGGACCTCTTACCACTGAAGCTTTCTTT. Residues: CASSAGPLTTEAFF.

Many counts were recorded for this clonotype. The chain links TRBV16 to TRBJ1-1; the D gene is possibly TRBD1 (6 bases). Trimming cost V 5 bases and J 7 bases, with 14 bases left between them. Germline CDR1 is KGHSY and CDR2 is FQNENV. This CDR3 comprises 13 residues. The CDR3 here is CASSAGGGGEAFF. In DNA, the CDR3 is TGTGCCAGCAGCGCCGGCGGAGGGGGTGAAGCTTTCTTT.

This clonotype was recorded many times. The rearrangement uses TRBV13 and TRBJ2-5, with TRBD2 identical over 10 bases. V shed 1 base, J shed 0 bases, and the junction held 14 bases outside the gene matches. The CDR3 has 20 residues. Germline CDR1 is PRHDT and CDR2 is FYEKMQ (reference sequence). CDR3 sequence (DNA): TGTGCCAGCAGCTTAGTTCCAAAGCTAACTAGCGGGACGTACCAAGAGACCCAGTACTTC. As protein: CASSLVPKLTSGTYQETQYF.

The rearrangement joins TRBV20-1 to TRBJ2-7; possible D gene TRBD1, 5 bases. The germline V and J ends were trimmed by 1 base and 5 bases, with 9 bases remaining between them. Germline CDR1 is DFQATT and CDR2 is SNEGSKA (reference sequence). This CDR3 has 12 residues. The CDR3 coding sequence is TGCAGTGCTAGAGCTAGGGGCGACGAGCAGTACTTC. Protein sequence: CSARARGDEQYF.

In its sample, this clonotype was seen a few times. The rearrangement uses TRBV20-1 and TRBJ2-4; D might be TRBD2 (5 bases). Germline V gene sequence: CDR1 DFQATT, CDR2 SNEGSKA (reference sequence). Deletions cut 0 bases from V and 8 bases from J, with 23 bases between. The CDR3 runs 17 residues. The CDR3 protein is CSARDEGSVWAGYIQYF. CDR3 DNA: TGCAGTGCTAGAGACGAGGGTTCGGTGTGGGCGGGTTACATTCAGTACTTC.

The V call is TRBV29-1, the J call TRBJ1-2; TRBD1 is a possible D gene (6 bases). This CDR3 is 12 amino acids long. Trimming pared 5 bases from V and 3 bases from J, leaving 10 bases between. The germline V gene encodes CDR1 SQVTM and CDR2 ANQGSEA. DNA for the CDR3: TGCAGCGTTAAGACAGGAGACTATGGCTACACCTTC. Translated, it gives CSVKTGDYGYTF.

This clonotype was detected many times. The rearrangement uses TRBV27 and TRBJ2-7; 12 bases line up with TRBD2. V was clipped by 2 bases and J by 6 bases; unmatched bases: 5. The CDR3 length is 15 residues. Germline CDR1 and CDR2: MNHEY and SMNVEV (reference sequence). The chain's CDR3 is CASSLRLAGALEQYF. DNA for the CDR3: TGTGCCAGCAGTTTACGACTAGCGGGAGCCCTCGAGCAGTACTTC.

About this clonotype itself: One junction end disagrees with the germline gene, perhaps due to a read error. The chain couples TRBV7-2 to TRBJ1-6; D gene uncertain. Germline lookup yields CDR1 SGHTA and CDR2 FQGNSA. This CDR3 contains 16 residues. The CDR3 bases are TGTGCCAGCAGCTTATCGTTCAGCTCCTATAATTCACACCTCCACTTT. It specifies CASSLSFSSYNSHLHF.

This clonotype was found many times. V is TRBV29-1 and J is TRBJ2-5; D may correspond to TRBD1 or TRBD2 (5 bases each). V was clipped by 5 bases and J by 5 bases, with 12 bases between them. Per germline, CDR1 SQVTM and CDR2 ANQGSEA. The CDR3 extends over 12 amino acids. CDR3 amino acids: CSVPGPGETQYF. As DNA, the CDR3 is TGCAGCGTTCCGGGACCCGGGGAGACCCAGTACTTC. The full variable domain, completed using reference TRBV29-1 and TRBJ2-5, is SAVISQKPSRDICQRGTSLTIQCQVDSQVTMMFWYRQQPGQSLTLIATANQGSEATYESGFVIDKFPISRPNLTFSTLTVSNMSPEDSSIYLCSVPGPGETQYFGPGTRLLVL.

This clonotype was seen at least ten times. The chain employs TRBV28 and TRBJ1-2; D is uncertain. Per the germline V gene, CDR1 is MDHEN and CDR2 is SYDVKM. CDR3 length equals 11 residues. Deletions cut 11 bases from V and 4 bases from J, with 11 bases between. Here the CDR3 DNA reads TGTGCCCTGGGCAGCCGCTATGGCTACACCTTC. This gives the protein CALGSRYGYTF.

To note about this clonotype: A much more abundant neighbour one base away suggests this may be a read error. V and J are TRBV4-3 and TRBJ1-1; a weak D match, TRBD1 (5 bases). This CDR3 contains 15 residues. Between the trimmed V and J ends, which lost 2 bases and 2 bases, there was a span of 12 bases. Germline CDR1 reads LGHNA; CDR2 reads YSLEER. In DNA, the CDR3 is TGCGCCAGCAGCCAAAGTTGGGGGATAAACACTGAAGCTTTCTTT. Its protein product is CASSQSWGINTEAFF.

This chain joins TRBV6-1 and TRBJ1-1; tentative D call: TRBD1 (6 bases). Looked up from germline, CDR1 is MNHNS and CDR2 is SASEGT. V lost 9 bases, J lost 1 base, and 18 bases lay in between. This CDR3 is 15 amino acids long. CDR3 nucleotide sequence: TGTGCCAGTTCCAGGCGGGGGCTAGGGAACACTGAAGCTTTCTTT. Translation gives CASSRRGLGNTEAFF.

This clonotype was seen many times. The chain combines TRBV6-1 with TRBJ1-1; D is unresolved. Germline V gene sequence: CDR1 MNHNS, CDR2 SASEGT. The V gene lost 5 bases and the J gene lost 6 bases, with 16 bases spanning the gap. The CDR3 has 14 residues. The CDR3 nucleotides are TGTGCCAGCAGTCCCACCCGCTCGGGCGCTGAAGCTTTCTTT. This sequence encodes CASSPTRSGAEAFF.

This clonotype was observed at least ten times. This chain uses TRBV7-9 with TRBJ2-2; D is unclear. The V and J ends lost 6 bases and 2 bases respectively, with 7 bases between them. Germline V gene data show CDR1 as SEHNR and CDR2 as FQNEAQ (reference sequence). The CDR3 is 13 amino acids. DNA of the CDR3: TGTGCCAGCAGACGCGACAACACCGGGGAGCTGTTTTTT. It translates to CASRRDNTGELFF.